These 8 T cell receptor beta chains share one sample of origin, sequenced in a study of shared clonotypes between healthy human individuals. Profiling relied on immunoSEQ multiplex PCR, and the TCRdb table lists in-frame clones only, not all of them. Of about 2.5 million clones in the sample, less than 95% were seen once. Sequencing was performed on naive CD4+ T cells from PBMCs. The subset is: CD45RA+ positively selected. These receptors were obtained from a young man in good health. Some clones in this sample may be carry-over from other donors' samples.

V is TRBV6-5 and J is TRBJ2-3; D perhaps matches TRBD2 (6 bases). Germline CDR1 is MNHEY and CDR2 is SVGAGI. Trimming shortened V by 0 bases and J by 6 bases, and 13 bases separated the two germline ends. This CDR3 spans 15 amino acids. The CDR3 region is CASSYSRLVTDTQYF. The CDR3, as DNA: TGTGCCAGCAGTTACTCGAGACTAGTAACCGATACGCAGTATTTT.

The CDR3 region is CASSFLSLNTEAFF. CDR3 DNA: TGCGCCAGCAGCTTCCTCTCATTGAACACTGAAGCTTTCTTT. V and J are TRBV5-1 and TRBJ1-1; D remains ambiguous. Germline CDR1 reads SGHRS; CDR2 reads YFSETQ. V shed 2 bases and J shed 0 bases, with 8 bases lying between them. This CDR3 is 14 amino acids long. Full variable domain (outside the CDR3, taken from reference TRBV5-1 and TRBJ1-1): KAGVTQTPRYLIKTRGQQVTLSCSPISGHRSVSWYQQTPGQGLQFLFEYFSETQRNKGNFPGRFSGRQFSNSRSEMNVSTLELGDSALYLCASSFLSLNTEAFFGQGTRLTVV.

The rearrangement links TRBV30 to TRBJ2-7; tentatively, D is TRBD1 or TRBD2 (5 bases each). V shed 3 bases and J shed 7 bases, with 22 bases lying between them. This CDR3 comprises 15 residues. The germline V gene has CDR1 GTSNPN and CDR2 SVGIG (reference sequence). As DNA, the CDR3 is TGTGCCTGGAGCCGTGGGACCAACACGGTTGAGGAGCAGTACTTC. As protein: CAWSRGTNTVEEQYF.

The CDR3 is CASSPGQITSGELFF. The CDR3 nucleotides read TGTGCCAGCAGCCCGGGACAGATCACCTCCGGGGAGCTGTTTTTT. J is TRBJ2-2 and V is TRBV11-2, with 7 bases identical to TRBD1. The ends lost 5 bases at V and 6 bases at J; junction bases unmatched: 9. Germline V CDR1 and CDR2: SGHAT, FQNNGV. This CDR3 comprises 15 residues.

The gene calls are TRBV27 and TRBJ2-3; 9 bases agree with TRBD1. With V trimmed by 2 bases and J by 3 bases, 9 bases remained unmatched. Germline V lookup: CDR1 MNHEY, CDR2 SMNVEV (reference sequence). The CDR3 is 17 residues long. CDR3 bases: TGTGCCAGCAGTTTAGCCGGACAGGGGTGGAGGACAGATACGCAGTATTTT. Protein sequence: CASSLAGQGWRTDTQYF.

This clone was seen just once. The gene calls are TRBV2 and TRBJ1-2, with 8 positions matching TRBD1. Germline trimming cut 8 bases from V and 8 bases from J; bases unmatched to any gene: 7. Germline loops: CDR1 SNHLY, CDR2 FYNNEI. The CDR3 consists of 12 residues. CDR3 sequence reads: CASLGQGLGYTF. The CDR3 region has the DNA TGTGCCAGCCTCGGACAGGGACTGGGCTACACCTTC.

The chain carries TRBV7-2 and TRBJ2-7; 8 bases fit TRBD1. Looked up from germline, CDR1 is SGHTA and CDR2 is FQGNSA. The CDR3 is made up of 15 amino acids. The V gene end was trimmed by 2 bases and the J gene end by 1 base; junction bases not matched to a gene: 4. The CDR3 coding sequence is TGTGCCAGCAGCTTAATTGGGACAGGTTCCTACGAGCAGTACTTC. Its translation is CASSLIGTGSYEQYF.

The gene calls are TRBV10-3 and TRBJ1-1; D is perhaps TRBD1 (6 bases). The germline CDR1 and CDR2 sequences are ENHRY and SYGVKD. The length of the CDR3 is 13 residues. V lost 6 bases, J lost 3 bases, and 11 bases lay in between. In DNA, the CDR3 is TGTGCCATCAGCAAGGGGGAGGACACTGAAGCTTTCTTT. Amino acids: CAISKGEDTEAFF.